This passage covers 23 T cell receptor beta chains from one sample sequenced in a study of OX40 agonist ivuxolimab in advanced cancers. TCRdb's table, derived via immunoSEQ multiplex PCR, lists solely in-frame clones and lacks some. Of tens of thousands of clones in the sample, roughly nine tenths are singletons; the top ten hold 6.5% to 8%. Sequencing used CD4+ or CD8+ T cells sorted from blood, obtained in a trial of the OX40 agonist ivuxolimab. The receptors were gathered from an adult with an advanced solid tumor such as melanoma, head and neck, liver or kidney cancer.

V and J are TRBV7-3 and TRBJ1-2; TRBD1 is a possible D gene (6 bases). Germline V gene data show CDR1 as SGHTA and CDR2 as FQGTGA. V lost 5 bases to trimming and J lost 2 bases, with 12 bases between them. This CDR3 contains 14 residues. DNA of the CDR3: TGTGCCAGCAGCGCAGGACAGCCCAACTATGGCTACACCTTC. Translating gives CASSAGQPNYGYTF. The whole variable domain, filled in from reference TRBV7-3 and TRBJ1-2, reads GAGVSQTPSNKVTEKGKYVELRCDPISGHTALYWYRQSLGQGPEFLIYFQGTGAADDSGLPNDRFFAVRPEGSVSTLKIQRTERGDSAVYLCASSAGQPNYGYTFGSGTRLTVV.

The J gene is TRBJ1-1, the V gene TRBV6-6; no clear D gene. The germline gives CDR1 MNHNY, CDR2 SVGAGI (reference sequence). V lost 5 bases and J 10 bases, leaving 11 bases between the germline ends. There are 11 residues in the CDR3. The CDR3 region has the DNA TGTGCCAGCAGTACAAACAGCGGAGCTTTCTTT. It codes for CASSTNSGAFF.

The chain combines TRBV11-2 with TRBJ1-5; D is unresolved. V was shortened by 2 bases and J by 2 bases, with 4 bases between the two germline ends. The CDR3 has 13 residues. Germline CDR1 and CDR2: SGHAT and FQNNGV. For the CDR3, the DNA is TGTGCCAGCAGCTTATCGGGCAATCAGCCCCAGCATTTT. Protein sequence: CASSLSGNQPQHF.

The rearrangement links TRBV11-2 to TRBJ1-2; tentative D call: TRBD1 (6 bases). V was trimmed by 0 bases and J by 8 bases, leaving 10 bases between them. The germline gives CDR1 SGHAT, CDR2 FQNNGV. This CDR3 spans 13 amino acids. CDR3 loop: CASSLEGAGGYTF. Written as DNA, the CDR3 is TGTGCCAGCAGCTTAGAGGGGGCCGGGGGCTACACCTTC.

This clone came up a few times. The J gene is TRBJ1-1, the V gene TRBV6-5; TRBD1 matches at 9 bases. The J segment lost 1 base and the V segment lost 7 bases, leaving 7 bases of the junction unmatched. CDR1 and CDR2 (germline): MNHEY, SVGAGI. The CDR3 consists of 15 residues. In nucleotides, the CDR3 is TGTGCCAGCATTCGGACAGGGGTAGGGAACACTGAAGCTTTCTTT. Translated: CASIRTGVGNTEAFF.

V and J are TRBV6-1 and TRBJ1-3, with no clear D. CDR3 length: 14 residues. Trimming cost V 0 bases and J 7 bases, with 10 bases left between them. Germline V gene lookup returns CDR1 MNHNS and CDR2 SASEGT. The CDR3 loop reads CASSEAPGDNTIYF. The CDR3 DNA reads TGTGCCAGCAGTGAAGCGCCGGGAGACAACACCATATATTTT.

This clone was counted between two and nine times. This chain uses TRBV18 with TRBJ1-1; 7 nucleotides line up with TRBD1. V shed 3 bases, J shed 1 base, and the junction held 2 bases outside the gene matches. The CDR3 contains 14 residues. CDR1 and CDR2 from the germline V gene are KGHSH and LQKENI. CDR3 sequence (DNA): TGTGCCAGCTCACCGGGACAGCCGAACACTGAAGCTTTCTTT. Residues: CASSPGQPNTEAFF. The variable domain in full, with the rest retrieved from reference TRBV18 and TRBJ1-1, is NAGVMQNPRHLVRRRGQEARLRCSPMKGHSHVYWYRQLPEEGLKFMVYLQKENIIDESGMPKERFSAEFPKEGPSILRIQQVVRGDSAAYFCASSPGQPNTEAFFGQGTRLTVV.

The rearrangement links TRBV4-1 to TRBJ2-7; D unclear. This CDR3 spans 15 amino acids. Germline loops: CDR1 MGHRA, CDR2 YSYEKL. The V end was cut by 1 base, the J end by 3 bases, with 13 bases between. For the CDR3, the DNA is TGCGCCAGCAGCCAAGGGCGCGATCAGGTCTACGAGCAGTACTTC. This translates into CASSQGRDQVYEQYF.

V usage is TRBV10-2 and J usage is TRBJ1-2; D perhaps matches TRBD1 (5 bases). The CDR3 is 13 amino acids. Germline assignment: CDR1 WSHSY and CDR2 SAAADI. V lost 4 bases and J 6 bases, leaving 12 bases between the germline ends. The CDR3 region has the DNA TGCGCCAGCAGTGCAGGGTGGGAGGATGGCTACACCTTC. Its translation is CASSAGWEDGYTF.

The chain employs TRBV25-1 and TRBJ1-1; D is perhaps TRBD1 (5 bases). Trimming took 6 bases from V and 4 from J, leaving 24 bases between them. CDR3 length equals 17 residues. Germline V gene data show CDR1 as MGHDK and CDR2 as SYGVNS. CDR3 sequence (DNA): TGTGCCAGCAGACAAACGGCCCCGGCGGGTGGGGGCACTGAAGCTTTCTTT. It translates to CASRQTAPAGGGTEAFF.

The chain links TRBV6-1 to TRBJ2-7; 8 bases map to TRBD1. The CDR3 has 14 amino acids. The J segment lost 4 bases and the V segment lost 4 bases, leaving 6 bases of the junction unmatched. Germline CDR1 MNHNS, CDR2 SASEGT. CDR3 bases: TGTGCCAGCAGTGTTGTGGACAGGGATTACGAGCAGTACTTC. Translated, it gives CASSVVDRDYEQYF.

This clone was observed a handful of times. The CDR3 sequence: CASTVRRAGELFF. In DNA, the CDR3 is TGTGCCAGCACTGTACGCCGCGCCGGGGAGCTGTTTTTT. The J gene is TRBJ2-2, the V gene TRBV5-5; D is unresolved. V was pared by 6 bases and J by 6 bases, with 12 bases between. The germline CDR1 and CDR2 sequences are SGHKS and YYEKEE (reference sequence). The CDR3 extends over 13 amino acids.

The genes are TRBV19 and TRBJ1-1; the match to TRBD1 covers 7 bases. Germline lookup yields CDR1 LNHDA and CDR2 SQIVND (reference sequence). This CDR3 is built from 17 residues. Trimming took 7 bases from V and 0 from J; bases not matched to a gene: 14. In nucleotides, the CDR3 is TGTGCCAGTAATCGCCGATATACCAGGGGGATGAACACTGAAGCTTTCTTT. This gives the protein CASNRRYTRGMNTEAFF.

The chain has TRBV7-3 and TRBJ2-1; 12 bases line up with TRBD1. Germline-derived CDR1 and CDR2 are SGHTA and FQGTGA. The ends lost 4 bases at V and 4 bases at J; junction bases unmatched: 2. The CDR3 totals 15 residues. CDR3 DNA sequence: TGTGCCAGCAGCTCGGGACAGGGGGCATACAATGAGCAGTTCTTC. This sequence encodes CASSSGQGAYNEQFF.

Of note for this clone: One end of the junction varies from germline; a read error may be responsible. This chain connects TRBV30 to TRBJ2-5, with 8 bases lining up with TRBD1. The CDR3 totals 13 residues. In germline, CDR1 is GTSNPN, CDR2 SVGIG (reference sequence). CDR3 in amino acids: CAWLDRDQETQYF. In DNA, the CDR3 is TGTGCCTGGTTGGACAGGGACCAGGAGACCCAGTACTTC.

V and J are TRBV6-5 and TRBJ1-6; a possible D gene is TRBD1 (6 bases). CDR3 size: 14 residues. V dropped 4 bases and J dropped 6 bases, with 10 bases sitting between them. Germline CDR1 and CDR2: MNHEY and SVGAGI. CDR3 in amino acids: CASSSGQTNSPLHF. The DNA of the CDR3 is TGTGCCAGCAGTTCCGGACAGACTAATTCACCCCTCCACTTT.

The gene calls are TRBV27 and TRBJ2-1, with D possibly matching TRBD2 (5 bases). The V end lost 1 base, the J end lost 9 bases, and 10 bases lay between the germline ends. The CDR3 loop spans 13 amino acids. From germline, CDR1 is MNHEY and CDR2 SMNVEV (reference sequence). This chain's CDR3 is CASSLFVRAEQFF. CDR3 bases: TGTGCCAGCAGTTTATTTGTGAGGGCTGAGCAGTTCTTC.

The V call is TRBV12-5, the J call TRBJ1-2; D might be TRBD1 (5 bases). The CDR3 runs 13 residues. Germline CDR1 reads LGHNT; CDR2 reads FRNRAP. The V and J ends lost 7 bases and 4 bases respectively, with 13 bases between them. CDR3 region: CASATGGVYGYTF. The DNA of the CDR3 is TGTGCTAGTGCCACCGGGGGGGTCTATGGCTACACCTTC.

The chain has TRBV6-1 and TRBJ1-1, with D uncertain. The CDR3 contains 13 residues. From germline, CDR1 is MNHNS and CDR2 SASEGT. V lost 6 bases, J lost 2 bases, and 10 bases lay in between. As DNA, the CDR3 is TGTGCCAGCAGAGACGGGATAAACACTGAAGCTTTCTTT. Protein product: CASRDGINTEAFF.

The rearrangement links TRBV5-6 to TRBJ2-7; no firm D call. Germline CDR1 SGHDT, CDR2 YYEEEE. V was pared by 4 bases and J by 5 bases, with 16 bases between. The CDR3 extends over 14 amino acids. The chain's CDR3 is CASSRVRVLDEQYF. The DNA for the CDR3 is TGTGCCAGCAGCCGAGTAAGGGTTCTCGACGAGCAGTACTTC.

V gene TRBV5-1 combines with J gene TRBJ1-4, with 7 bases aligning to TRBD1. With V trimmed by 4 bases and J by 6 bases, 6 bases remained unmatched. Germline CDR1 reads SGHRS; CDR2 reads YFSETQ. This CDR3 has 14 amino acids. The CDR3 nucleotides read TGCGCCAGCAGCCGACAGGGACCCGATGAAAAACTGTTTTTT. Protein: CASSRQGPDEKLFF.

The CDR3, as DNA: TGCGCCAGCAGCTTGATACAGGGGGGCTCCTACAATGAGCAGTTCTTC. It is translated as CASSLIQGGSYNEQFF. The chain recombines TRBV5-1 with TRBJ2-7; TRBD1 agrees at 8 bases. The end of the DNA fits TRBJ2-1 better, so the J call may be wrong. The CDR3 contains 16 residues. Germline CDR1 is SGHRS and CDR2 is YFSETQ.

A few counts support this clone. This chain joins TRBV10-1 and TRBJ1-5; unclear D gene. The V gene's germline CDR1 is WNHNN and CDR2 SYGVQD (reference sequence). The V and J ends lost 2 bases and 9 bases respectively, with 11 bases between them. This CDR3 has 13 amino acids. CDR3 protein: CASSEAARGPQHF. The CDR3 nucleotides are TGCGCCAGCAGTGAGGCGGCCCGGGGGCCCCAGCATTTT.